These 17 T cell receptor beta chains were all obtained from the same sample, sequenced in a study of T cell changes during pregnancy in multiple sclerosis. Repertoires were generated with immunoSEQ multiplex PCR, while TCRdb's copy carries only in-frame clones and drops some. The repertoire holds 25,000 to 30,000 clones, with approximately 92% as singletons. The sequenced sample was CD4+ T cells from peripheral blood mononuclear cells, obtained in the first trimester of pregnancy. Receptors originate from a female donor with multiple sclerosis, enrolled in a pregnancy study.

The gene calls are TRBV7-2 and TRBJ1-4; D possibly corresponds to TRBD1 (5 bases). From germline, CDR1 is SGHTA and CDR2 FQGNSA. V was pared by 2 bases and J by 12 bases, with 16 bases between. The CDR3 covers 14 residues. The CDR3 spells CASSLKTGPWELFF. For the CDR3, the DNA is TGTGCCAGCAGCTTAAAAACAGGACCCTGGGAACTGTTTTTT.

CDR3 nucleotides: TGTGCCAGCAGCCAAGGGCGAGCTAGGCGGGGCACAGATACGCAGTATTTT. It codes for CASSQGRARRGTDTQYF. The V gene is TRBV11-1, the J gene TRBJ2-3, with D possibly being TRBD2 (5 bases). Trimming shortened V by 5 bases and J by 1 base, and 19 bases separated the two germline ends. The CDR3 runs 17 residues. Germline V gene sequence: CDR1 SGHAT, CDR2 FQDESV (reference sequence).

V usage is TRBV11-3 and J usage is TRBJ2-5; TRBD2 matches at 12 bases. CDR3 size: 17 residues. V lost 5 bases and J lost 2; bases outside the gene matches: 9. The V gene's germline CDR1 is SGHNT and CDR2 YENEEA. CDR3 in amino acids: CASSAGKTSGGQETQYF. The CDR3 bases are TGTGCCAGCAGCGCGGGGAAGACTAGCGGGGGACAAGAGACCCAGTACTTC.

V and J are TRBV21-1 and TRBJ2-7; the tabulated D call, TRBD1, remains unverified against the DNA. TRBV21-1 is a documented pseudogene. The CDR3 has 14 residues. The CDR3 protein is CASSRSYRGHEQYF. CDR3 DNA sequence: TGTGCCAGCAGCAGATCTTACAGGGGGCACGAGCAGTACTTC.

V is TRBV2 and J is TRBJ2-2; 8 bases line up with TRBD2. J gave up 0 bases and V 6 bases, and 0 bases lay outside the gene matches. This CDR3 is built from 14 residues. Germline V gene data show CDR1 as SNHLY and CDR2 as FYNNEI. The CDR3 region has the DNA TGTGCCAGCAGGGGACTAGCGAACACCGGGGAGCTGTTTTTT. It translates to CASRGLANTGELFF.

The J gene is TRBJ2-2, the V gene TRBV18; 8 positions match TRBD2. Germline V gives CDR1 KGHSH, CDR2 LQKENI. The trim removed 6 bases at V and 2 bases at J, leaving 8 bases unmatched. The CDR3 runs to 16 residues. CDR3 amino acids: CASSFTSGVNTGELFF. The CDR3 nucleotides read TGTGCCAGCTCGTTTACTAGCGGAGTTAACACCGGGGAGCTGTTTTTT. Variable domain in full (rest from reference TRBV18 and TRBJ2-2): NAGVMQNPRHLVRRRGQEARLRCSPMKGHSHVYWYRQLPEEGLKFMVYLQKENIIDESGMPKERFSAEFPKEGPSILRIQQVVRGDSAAYFCASSFTSGVNTGELFFGEGSRLTVL.

CDR3 residues: CASSINAVYGYTF. The DNA of the CDR3 is TGTGCCAGTAGTATAAACGCAGTCTATGGCTACACCTTC. This chain links TRBV19 with TRBJ1-2; D remains ambiguous. This CDR3 has 13 amino acids. V dropped 2 bases and J dropped 4 bases, with 8 bases sitting between them. Germline values: CDR1 LNHDA, CDR2 SQIVND (reference sequence). The whole variable domain, remainder taken from reference TRBV19 and TRBJ1-2, is DGGITQSPKYLFRKEGQNVTLSCEQNLNHDAMYWYRQDPGQGLRLIYYSQIVNDFQKGDIAEGYSVSREKKESFPLTVTSAQKNPTAFYLCASSINAVYGYTFGSGTRLTVV.

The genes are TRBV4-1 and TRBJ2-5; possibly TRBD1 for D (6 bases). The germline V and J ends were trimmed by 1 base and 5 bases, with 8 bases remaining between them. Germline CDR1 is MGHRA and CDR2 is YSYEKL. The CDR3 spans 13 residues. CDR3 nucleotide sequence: TGCGCCAGCAGCCAAGGGGGGCAGGAGACCCAGTACTTC. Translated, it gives CASSQGGQETQYF.

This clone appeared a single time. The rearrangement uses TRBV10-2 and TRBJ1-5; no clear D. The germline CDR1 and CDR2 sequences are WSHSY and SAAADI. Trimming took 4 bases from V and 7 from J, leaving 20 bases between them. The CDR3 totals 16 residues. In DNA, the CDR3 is TGCGCCAGCAGTGTTGGCCGGCAACGGGCGGGACAGCCCCAGCATTTT. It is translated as CASSVGRQRAGQPQHF.

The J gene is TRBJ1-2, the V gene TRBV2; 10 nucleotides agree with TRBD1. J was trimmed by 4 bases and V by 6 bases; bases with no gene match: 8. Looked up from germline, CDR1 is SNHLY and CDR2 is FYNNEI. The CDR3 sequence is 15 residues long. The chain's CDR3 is CASSPRTGGSYGYTF. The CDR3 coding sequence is TGTGCCAGCAGCCCCCGGACAGGGGGGTCCTATGGCTACACCTTC.

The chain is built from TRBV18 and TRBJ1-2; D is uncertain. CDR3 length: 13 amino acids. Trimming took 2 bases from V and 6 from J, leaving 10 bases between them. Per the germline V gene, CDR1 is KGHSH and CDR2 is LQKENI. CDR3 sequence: CASSPSREDGYTF. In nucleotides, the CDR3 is TGTGCCAGCTCACCATCGAGGGAGGATGGCTACACCTTC.

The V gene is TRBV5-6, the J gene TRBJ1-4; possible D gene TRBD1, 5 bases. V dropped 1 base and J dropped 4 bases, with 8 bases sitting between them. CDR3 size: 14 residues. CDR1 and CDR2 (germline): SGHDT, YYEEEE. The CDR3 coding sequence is TGTGCCAGCAGCTTGAGGGGATTTAATGAAAAACTGTTTTTT. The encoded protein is CASSLRGFNEKLFF.

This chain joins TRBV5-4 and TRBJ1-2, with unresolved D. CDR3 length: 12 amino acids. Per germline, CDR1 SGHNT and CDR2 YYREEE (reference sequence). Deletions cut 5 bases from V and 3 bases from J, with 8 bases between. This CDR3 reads CASSRTYYGYTF. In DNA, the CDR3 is TGTGCCAGCAGTAGGACTTACTATGGCTACACCTTC.

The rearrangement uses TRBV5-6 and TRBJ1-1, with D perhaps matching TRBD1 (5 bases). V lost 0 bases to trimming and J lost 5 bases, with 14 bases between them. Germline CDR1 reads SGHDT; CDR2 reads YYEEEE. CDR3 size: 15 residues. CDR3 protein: CASSLGPGGRTEAFF. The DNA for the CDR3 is TGTGCCAGCAGCTTGGGCCCGGGGGGGAGGACTGAAGCTTTCTTT.

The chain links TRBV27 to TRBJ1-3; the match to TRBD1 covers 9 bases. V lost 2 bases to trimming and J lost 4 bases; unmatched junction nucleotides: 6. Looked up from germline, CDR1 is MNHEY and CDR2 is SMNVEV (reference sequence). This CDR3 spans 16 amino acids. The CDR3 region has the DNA TGTGCCAGCAGTTTAAACGGAGGACAGGGGGGAAACACCATATATTTT. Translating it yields CASSLNGGQGGNTIYF.

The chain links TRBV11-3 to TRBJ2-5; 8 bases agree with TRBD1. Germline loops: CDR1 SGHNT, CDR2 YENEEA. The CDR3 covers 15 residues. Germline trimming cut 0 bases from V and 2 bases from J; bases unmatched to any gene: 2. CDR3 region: CASSLEGTGQETQYF. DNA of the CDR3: TGTGCCAGCAGCTTAGAGGGGACAGGACAAGAGACCCAGTACTTC.

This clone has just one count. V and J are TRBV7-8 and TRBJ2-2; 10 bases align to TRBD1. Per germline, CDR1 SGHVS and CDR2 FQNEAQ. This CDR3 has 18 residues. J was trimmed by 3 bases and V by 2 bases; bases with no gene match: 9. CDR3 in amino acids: CASSLRDRGFGHTGELFF. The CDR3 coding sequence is TGTGCCAGCAGCTTACGGGACAGGGGATTCGGGCACACCGGGGAGCTGTTTTTT.